Sequencing of this T cell receptor beta chain was carried out in a study of blood T cell repertoires in COVID-19. As for the study in general: Acute-phase and convalescent COVID-19 samples originated in the United States, Italy and Spain. From T cells, B-cell-depleted T cells, or PBMCs came the material, which was cDNA or gDNA.

Sequencing was performed with immunoSEQ multiplex PCR; in TCRdb, only in-frame clones are kept and a portion is missing. The sample lists about 230,000 clones; 70% to 90% were seen once. This TCR was sampled from a man aged 45-65 years with COVID-19, enrolled during active disease. Source material: peripheral blood.

In DNA form, the CDR3 reads TGTGCCAGCAGCGCCCGCGGAGGCAGTCTGATAGAAAAACTGTTTTTT. Translation gives CASSARGGSLIEKLFF. The chain joins TRBV9 to TRBJ1-4, with no clear D. The CDR3 loop spans 16 amino acids. Germline CDR1 reads SGDLS; CDR2 reads YYNGEE. V was clipped by 3 bases and J by 8 bases, with 20 bases between them.